This T cell receptor beta chain comes out of a study of spatial heterogeneity in lung cancer. Looking at the study overall: Alpha-chain detections were consistently fewer than beta-chain detections among the sequences.

Germline values: CDR1 LGHNT, CDR2 FRNRAP. There are 12 residues in the CDR3. V lost 2 bases and J lost 7, with 9 bases in between. This clonotype was observed a handful of times. As to time point: sample taken at primary tumor resection. The study sequenced unsorted whole RNA from tumor, nontumor lung or frozen PBMC. MiXCR was run by TCRdb on the 5' RACE reads, yielding one entry per CDR3 protein. Altogether about 44,000 distinct CDR3 sequences are present, about an eighth being singletons, with the ten largest covering about 55%. V usage is TRBV12-5 and J usage is TRBJ2-7, with D possibly matching TRBD1 (5 bases). The origin of this receptor is a male donor with early-stage non-small cell lung cancer. Sequences were derived from PBMCs, sampled at surgery. CDR3 bases: TGTGCTAGTGGTTTGTCAGGGTGGGAGCAGTACTTC. It specifies CASGLSGWEQYF.